This T cell receptor beta chain emerged from a study of blood T cells in healthy people across ages. Notes on the study in general: Estimated diversity across one million T cells was deemed an underestimate. Older age coincided with a roughly linear decline in TCR beta diversity per million T cells.

The sample holds a few counts of this clonotype. What it binds is unknown. The ends were cut back, 4 bases at V and 0 bases at J, with 10 bases in the middle. Looked up from germline, CDR1 is DFQATT and CDR2 is SNEGSKA (reference sequence). This CDR3 has 13 residues. Sample-barcoded 5' priming and a J-beta primer mix drove a second PCR of about 6 to 12 cycles. TCRdb processed the 5' RACE reads anew with MiXCR; each CDR3 protein has one entry. The data show around 800,000 distinct CDR3 sequences, under 45% seen once. The sequence came from a man in his sixties in good health. The chain employs TRBV20-1 and TRBJ2-7, with D unresolved. The sequenced material came from blood. The DNA for the CDR3 is TGCAGTGCTAACAGCCATCCCTCCTACGAGCAGTACTTC. This codes for CSANSHPSYEQYF.